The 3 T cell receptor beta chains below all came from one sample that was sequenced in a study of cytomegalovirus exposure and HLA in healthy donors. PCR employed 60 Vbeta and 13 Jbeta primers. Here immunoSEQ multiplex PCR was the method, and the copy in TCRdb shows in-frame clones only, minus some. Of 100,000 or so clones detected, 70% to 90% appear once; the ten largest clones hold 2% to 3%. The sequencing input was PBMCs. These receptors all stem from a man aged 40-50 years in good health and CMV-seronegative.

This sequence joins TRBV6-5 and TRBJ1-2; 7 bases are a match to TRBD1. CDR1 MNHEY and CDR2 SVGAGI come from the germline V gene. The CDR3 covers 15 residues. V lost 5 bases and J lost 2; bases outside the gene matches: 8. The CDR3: CASSTGGGENYGYTF. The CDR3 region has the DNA TGTGCCAGCAGTACGGGAGGGGGCGAAAACTATGGCTACACCTTC.

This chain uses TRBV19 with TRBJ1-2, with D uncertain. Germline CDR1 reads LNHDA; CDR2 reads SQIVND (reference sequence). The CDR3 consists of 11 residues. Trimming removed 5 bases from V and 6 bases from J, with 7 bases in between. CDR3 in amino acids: CASSLFDGYTF. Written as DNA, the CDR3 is TGTGCCAGTAGTCTTTTCGATGGCTACACCTTC.

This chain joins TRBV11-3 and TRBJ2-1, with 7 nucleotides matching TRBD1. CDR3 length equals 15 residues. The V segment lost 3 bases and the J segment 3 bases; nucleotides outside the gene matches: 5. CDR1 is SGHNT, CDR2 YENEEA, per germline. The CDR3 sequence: CASSFRQGVYNEQFF. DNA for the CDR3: TGTGCCAGCAGCTTTAGACAGGGCGTCTACAATGAGCAGTTCTTC. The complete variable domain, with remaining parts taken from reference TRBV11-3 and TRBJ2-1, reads EAGVVQSPRYKIIEKKQPVAFWCNPISGHNTLYWYLQNLGQGPELLIRYENEEAVDDSQLPKDRFSAERLKGVDSTLKIQPAELGDSAVYLCASSFRQGVYNEQFFGPGTRLTVL.